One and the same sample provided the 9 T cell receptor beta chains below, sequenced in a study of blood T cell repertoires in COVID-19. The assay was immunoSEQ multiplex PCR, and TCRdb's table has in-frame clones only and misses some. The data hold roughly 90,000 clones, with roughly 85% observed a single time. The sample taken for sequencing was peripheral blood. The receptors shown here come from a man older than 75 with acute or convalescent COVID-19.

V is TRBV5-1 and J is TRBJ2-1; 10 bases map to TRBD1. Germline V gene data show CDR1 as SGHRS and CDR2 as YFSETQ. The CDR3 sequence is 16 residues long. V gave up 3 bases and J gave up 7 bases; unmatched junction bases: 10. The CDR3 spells CASSSGTGVSGNEQFF. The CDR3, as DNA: TGCGCCAGCAGCTCCGGGACAGGGGTATCGGGGAATGAGCAGTTCTTC.

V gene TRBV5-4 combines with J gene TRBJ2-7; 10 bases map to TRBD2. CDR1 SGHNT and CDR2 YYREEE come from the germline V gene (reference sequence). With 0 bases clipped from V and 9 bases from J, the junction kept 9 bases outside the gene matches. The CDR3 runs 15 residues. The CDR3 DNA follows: TGTGCCAGCAGCTTGGTTGTTAGCGGGAGGAATCGGCAGTACTTC. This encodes CASSLVVSGRNRQYF.

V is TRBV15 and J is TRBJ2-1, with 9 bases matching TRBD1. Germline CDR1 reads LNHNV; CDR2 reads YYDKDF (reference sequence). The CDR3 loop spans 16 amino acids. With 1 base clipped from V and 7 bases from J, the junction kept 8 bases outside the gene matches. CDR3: CATSRATGTGSNEQFF. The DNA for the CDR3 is TGTGCCACCAGCAGAGCCACCGGGACAGGGTCTAATGAGCAGTTCTTC.

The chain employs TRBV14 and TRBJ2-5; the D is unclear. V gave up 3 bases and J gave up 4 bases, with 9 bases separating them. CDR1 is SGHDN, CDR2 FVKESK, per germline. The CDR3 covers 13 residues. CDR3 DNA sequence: TGTGCCAGCAGCCACCCCCGCGGAGAGACCCAGTACTTC. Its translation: CASSHPRGETQYF. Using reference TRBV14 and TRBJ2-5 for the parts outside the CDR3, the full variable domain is EAGVTQFPSHSVIEKGQTVTLRCDPISGHDNLYWYRRVMGKEIKFLLHFVKESKQDESGMPNNRFLAERTGGTYSTLKVQPAELEDSGVYFCASSHPRGETQYFGPGTRLLVL.

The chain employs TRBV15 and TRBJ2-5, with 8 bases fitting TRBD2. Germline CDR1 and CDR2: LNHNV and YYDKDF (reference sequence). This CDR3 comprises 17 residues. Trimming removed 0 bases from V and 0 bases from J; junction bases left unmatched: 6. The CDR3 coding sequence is TGTGCCACCAGCAGAGATGCTAGCGGGTTGTACCAAGAGACCCAGTACTTC. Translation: CATSRDASGLYQETQYF.

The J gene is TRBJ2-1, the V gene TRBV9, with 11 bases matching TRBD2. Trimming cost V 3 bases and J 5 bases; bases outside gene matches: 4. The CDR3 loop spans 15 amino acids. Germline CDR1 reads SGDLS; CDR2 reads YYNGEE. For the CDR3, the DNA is TGTGCCAGCAGCGAACTAGCGGGAGATAACAATGAGCAGTTCTTC. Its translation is CASSELAGDNNEQFF.

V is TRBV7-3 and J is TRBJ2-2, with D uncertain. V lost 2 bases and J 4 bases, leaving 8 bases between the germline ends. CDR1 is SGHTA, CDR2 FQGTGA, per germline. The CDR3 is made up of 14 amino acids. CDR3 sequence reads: CASSLEQITGELFF. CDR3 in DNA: TGTGCCAGCAGCTTAGAACAGATCACCGGGGAGCTGTTTTTT.

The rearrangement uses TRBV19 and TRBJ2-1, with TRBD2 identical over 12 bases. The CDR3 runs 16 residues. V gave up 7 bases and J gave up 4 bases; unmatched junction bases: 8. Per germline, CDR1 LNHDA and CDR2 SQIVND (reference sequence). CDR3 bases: TGTGCCAGTACACAGAGGACTAGCGGGAATTACAATGAGCAGTTCTTC. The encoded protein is CASTQRTSGNYNEQFF.

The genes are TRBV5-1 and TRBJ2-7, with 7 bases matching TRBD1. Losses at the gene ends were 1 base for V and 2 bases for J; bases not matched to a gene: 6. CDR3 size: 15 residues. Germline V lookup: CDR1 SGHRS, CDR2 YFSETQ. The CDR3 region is CASSLSGQAPYEQYF. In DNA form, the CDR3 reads TGCGCCAGCAGCTTGTCTGGACAGGCCCCCTACGAGCAGTACTTC.